The present entry profiles one T cell receptor beta chain with its context. Its target is unknown. The data derive from a study of cytomegalovirus exposure and HLA in healthy donors. Overall study results and limits: There were reportedly fewer N-insertions in an Asian-associated ancestry cluster than the roughly 670-donor mean, in a later analysis. Exclusion as indistinguishable affected some V segments, including TRBV6-2 and TRBV6-3. It was reported that the classifier diagnosed cytomegalovirus status with high specificity and sensitivity in both the original and validation cohorts.

Both 60 Vbeta primers and 13 Jbeta primers went into the PCR. Repertoires were generated with immunoSEQ multiplex PCR, while TCRdb's copy carries only in-frame clones and drops some. The table lists 150,000 to 200,000 clones, 80% to 85% of them singletons, with 1.5% to 1.7% in the top ten. Germline V gene lookup returns CDR1 MGHRA and CDR2 YSYEKL. V dropped 2 bases and J dropped 6; count of bases not matched to a gene: 11. This CDR3 region has 16 residues. V gene TRBV4-1 combines with J gene TRBJ2-3, with TRBD1 matching 7 bases. Material for sequencing was PBMCs. The TCR comes from a woman aged 18 to 35 in good health and CMV-seronegative. CDR3 DNA: TGCGCCAGCAGCCAATGGGTAGCAGGGGGTTTCGATACGCAGTATTTT. Translating it yields CASSQWVAGGFDTQYF.